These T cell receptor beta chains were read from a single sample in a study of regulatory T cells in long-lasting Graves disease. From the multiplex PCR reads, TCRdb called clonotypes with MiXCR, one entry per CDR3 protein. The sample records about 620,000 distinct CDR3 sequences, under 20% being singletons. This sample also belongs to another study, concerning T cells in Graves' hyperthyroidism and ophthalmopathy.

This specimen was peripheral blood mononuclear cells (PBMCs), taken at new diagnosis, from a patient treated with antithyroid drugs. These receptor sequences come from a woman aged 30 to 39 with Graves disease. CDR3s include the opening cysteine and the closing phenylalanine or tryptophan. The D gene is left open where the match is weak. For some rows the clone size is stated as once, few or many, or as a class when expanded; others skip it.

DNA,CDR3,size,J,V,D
TGTGCCAGCAGCCCGACGTCGGGCACCGGGGAGCTGTTTTTT,CASSPTSGTGELFF,-,TRBJ2-2,TRBV7-3,-
TGTGCCAGCAGCGCGAGAAAGTTCGCGAACACCGGGGAGCTGTTTTTT,CASSARKFANTGELFF,many,TRBJ2-2,TRBV2,-
TGCAGTACTAGAAGGGGGGGGTCCATGAACACTGAAGCTTTCTTT,CSTRRGGSMNTEAFF,-,TRBJ1-1,TRBV20-1,-
TGTGCCAGCAGCCAAGTGTCCCGCGGCTGCACCTTC,CASSQVSRGCTF,-,TRBJ1-2,TRBV3-1,-
TGTGCCAGCAGTGAGAAATGGGAGGAGACCCAGTACTTC,CASSEKWEETQYF,-,TRBJ2-5,TRBV12-3/TRBV12-4,-
TGTGCCAGCAGTGTGGCTAGCGGATCCACCGGGGAGCTGTTTTTT,CASSVASGSTGELFF,many,TRBJ2-2,TRBV2,TRBD2
TGTGCCAGCAGTTTCGGGGGAATCTCCTACGAGCAGTACTTC,CASSFGGISYEQYF,many,TRBJ2-7,TRBV28,-
TGTGCCAGTAGTATAGTGGGGGGCAACTGGGATCAGCCCCAGCATTTT,CASSIVGGNWDQPQHF,-,TRBJ1-5,TRBV19,-
TGTGCCAGCAGTTTAGCGTTTGGGCGGGGCGGAGGCTACACCTTC,CASSLAFGRGGGYTF,-,TRBJ1-2,TRBV12-3/TRBV12-4,-
TGTGCCAGCAAGTTTGGGCCGCTCGAGCAGTACTTC,CASKFGPLEQYF,few,TRBJ2-7,TRBV6-1,-
TGTGCCAGCGGACAGGGGACGGAGGAAGGGCAGTACTTC,CASGQGTEEGQYF,many,TRBJ2-7,TRBV12-3/TRBV12-4,TRBD1
TGTGCCAGCAGTGGGACTAGCGGGAGTCTGGTTGAGCAGTTCTTC,CASSGTSGSLVEQFF,many,TRBJ2-1,TRBV2,TRBD2
TGCGCCAGCAGCTTGGATTGGGGGACAGCTCGATACGAGCAGTACTTC,CASSLDWGTARYEQYF,-,TRBJ2-7,TRBV5-1,TRBD1
TGTGCCAGCAGTCCCCCGGCGGGAGAGGGCACTGAAGCTTTCTTT,CASSPPAGEGTEAFF,many,TRBJ1-1,TRBV6-1,-
TGCAGTGCTAGACTACGGACTAGCGGGAGGGCCGGCGAGCAGTACTTC,CSARLRTSGRAGEQYF,few,TRBJ2-7,TRBV20-1,TRBD2
TGCAGTGCTAGAGGAGCTAGTGATAACTCCTACGAGCAGTACTTC,CSARGASDNSYEQYF,-,TRBJ2-7,TRBV20-1,-
TGTGCCAGCAGCCTTGGACAGCTTGAAGAGACCCAGTACTTC,CASSLGQLEETQYF,few,TRBJ2-5,TRBV7-6,-
TGTGCCAGCAGGGGGGGACCGACCTTCTATGGCTACACCTTC,CASRGGPTFYGYTF,many,TRBJ1-2,TRBV2,-
TGTGCCAGCAGCCCCAACAGGGGTCGTAGTTCACCCCTCCACTTT,CASSPNRGRSSPLHF,-,TRBJ1-6,TRBV14,TRBD1
TGTGCCAGCAGCCGACGTGCCGAGGGGAAACTGTTTTTT,CASSRRAEGKLFF,many,TRBJ1-4,TRBV3-1,-
TGTGCCAGCAGTTTACAGGGTAGTTATCAGCCCCAGCATTTT,CASSLQGSYQPQHF,many,TRBJ1-5,TRBV27,-
TGTGCCAGCAGCCCGGGGACAGGGGCTCGCGAGCAGTACTTC,CASSPGTGAREQYF,few,TRBJ2-7,TRBV5-6,TRBD1
TGCGCCAGCGGGATGGAGACCCAGTACTTC,CASGMETQYF,few,TRBJ2-5,TRBV10-2,-
TGCGGTGTCCAAAGGGGGGCTTACGAGCAGTACTTC,CGVQRGAYEQYF,once,TRBJ2-7,TRBV20-1,-
TGTGCCAGCAGGGATGGGTCCGAAAACATTCAGTACTTC,CASRDGSENIQYF,-,TRBJ2-4,TRBV2,-
TGTGCCAGCAGTTTATCCTCAGGGGCCAATGAGCAGTTCTTC,CASSLSSGANEQFF,many,TRBJ2-1,TRBV28,-
TGCGCCAGCAGCGTCTCAAAGACTAGCGGGACATACACAGATACGCAGTATTTT,CASSVSKTSGTYTDTQYF,few,TRBJ2-3,TRBV5-1,TRBD2
TGTGCCAGCAGCTTAGTCGGGACTAGTGAAGAGCAGTTCTTC,CASSLVGTSEEQFF,many,TRBJ2-1,TRBV7-9,TRBD2
TGTGCCAGCAGCACCTTACCCAGCACCTACGAGCAGTACTTC,CASSTLPSTYEQYF,many,TRBJ2-7,TRBV7-6,-
TGTGCTAGTGGCAAACAGGGGGGGAACACCGGGGAGCTGTTTTTT,CASGKQGGNTGELFF,few,TRBJ2-2,TRBV12-5,TRBD1
TGTGCCAGCAGTGCCCGGGAGCCCCTCTTTAATGAGCAGTTCTTC,CASSAREPLFNEQFF,-,TRBJ2-1,TRBV12-3/TRBV12-4,-
TGTGCCAGCAGCCCCTTTTATTGGGGTGCAACCTACGAGCAGTACTTC,CASSPFYWGATYEQYF,many,TRBJ2-7,TRBV7-9,-
TGTGCCACCAGCAGAGATACGACAGGGACCGGTGGCTACACCTTC,CATSRDTTGTGGYTF,few,TRBJ1-2,TRBV15,TRBD1
TGTGCCAGCAGCTTGGAGGCAGTCTATGGCTACACCTTC,CASSLEAVYGYTF,many,TRBJ1-2,TRBV5-1,-
TGTGCCAGCAGCTTGGGATACGGGGGCGCGAACGAAAAACTGTTTTTT,CASSLGYGGANEKLFF,many,TRBJ1-4,TRBV5-1,-
TGTGCCAGCAGCAGACAGGGTTCACTCCTCCACTTT,CASSRQGSLLHF,few,TRBJ1-6,TRBV7-2,TRBD1